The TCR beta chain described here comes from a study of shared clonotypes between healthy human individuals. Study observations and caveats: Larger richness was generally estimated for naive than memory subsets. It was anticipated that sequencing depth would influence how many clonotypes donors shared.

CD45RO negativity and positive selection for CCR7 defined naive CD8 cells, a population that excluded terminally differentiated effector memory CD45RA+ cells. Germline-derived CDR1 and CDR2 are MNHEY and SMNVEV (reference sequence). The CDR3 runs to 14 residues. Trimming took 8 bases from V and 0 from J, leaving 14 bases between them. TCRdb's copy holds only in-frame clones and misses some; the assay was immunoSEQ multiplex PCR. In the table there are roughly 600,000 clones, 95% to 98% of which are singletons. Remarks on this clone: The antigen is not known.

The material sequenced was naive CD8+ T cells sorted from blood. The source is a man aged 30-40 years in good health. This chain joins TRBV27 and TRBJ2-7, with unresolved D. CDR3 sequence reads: CASAEVPSSYEQYF. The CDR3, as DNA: TGTGCCAGCGCGGAAGTTCCCAGCTCCTACGAGCAGTACTTC.